This T cell receptor (beta chain) emerged from a study of blood T cell repertoires in COVID-19. Looking at the study overall: Acute and convalescent COVID-19 specimens originated in the United States, Italy and Spain. Sources were T cells, B-cell-depleted T cells, or PBMCs; the material itself was cDNA or gDNA.

The CDR3 covers 12 residues. The junction had 9 bases not matched to a gene; V was cut back by 6 bases and J by 12 bases. Germline lookup yields CDR1 WNHNN and CDR2 SYGVQD (reference sequence). Under the authors' procedure: Counts of nucleated cells, estimated from reference gene primer amplification, were obtained. Assay: immunoSEQ multiplex PCR; the TCRdb copy retains only in-frame clones and omits some. The V and J calls and the clone size are those of that table, but D and trimming were determined from the DNA. This table holds 90,000 or so clones, over 80% found once. The chain links TRBV10-1 to TRBJ2-7; 9 bases line up with TRBD2. The receptor was derived from a human donor with active COVID-19. The donor label of this sample is uncertain. Specimen: peripheral blood. The CDR3 region is CASSLLAGPLYF. As DNA, the CDR3 is TGCGCCAGCAGCCTCCTAGCGGGGCCCCTGTACTTC.